This TCR beta chain was sequenced in a study of Ad26.COV2.S vaccination and SARS-CoV-2 variants. The study, taken as a whole, reports: Vaccinees showed greater spike-specific TCR breadth than placebo recipients. The TCR-based breadth and depth measures might underestimate overall T cell responses. Substantial breadth in spike-specific CD8+ and CD4+ T cell responses was reportedly seen after vaccination. The study found similar non-spike TCR breadth in vaccine and placebo recipients.

V gave up 9 bases and J gave up 0 bases, with 21 bases separating them. The CDR3 length is 17 residues. Germline V lookup: CDR1 LNHDA, CDR2 SQIVND (reference sequence). Remarks on this clone: Its antigen is as yet unknown.

Profiling relied on immunoSEQ multiplex PCR, and the TCRdb table lists in-frame clones only, not all of them. Among around 94,000 clones listed, over 60% were seen once. Here the sequenced sample was peripheral blood, taken after recovery from COVID-19. The receptor's source is a human donor who had recovered from COVID-19. V gene TRBV19 combines with J gene TRBJ1-5; possibly TRBD1 for D (6 bases). Here the CDR3 DNA reads TGTGCCAGCAATTACCGAGGGGGGGCTAATAGCAATCAGCCCCAGCATTTT. This codes for CASNYRGGANSNQPQHF.